This T cell receptor (beta chain) was documented in a study of cytomegalovirus exposure and HLA in healthy donors (dated 2017 in TCRdb). For the study in its entirety: According to an earlier analysis of a few hundred of the donors, about 179 million T cells yielded over 90 million unique TCR beta sequences and more than 250 Gb of sequence data. The number of donors typed differed by locus, with about 629-630 for A, B, C, DRB1 and DQB1, approximately 500 for DQA1, nearly 610 for DPA1, and around 460 for DPB1. Both class I and class II loci were covered by HLA typing, at four-digit resolution. Five DR-DQ haplotypes were handled as single units for association and clustering because linkage in the cohort was strong. A separate validation cohort of about 110 different subjects was used in addition to the roughly 640-subject first cohort. Around 320 gigabases of sequencing data and 70 million to 100 million unique TCR sequences were included in an early release covering roughly 600 HLA-typed donors. An earlier analysis of about 600 of the donors used high-throughput TCR beta sequencing to judge whether each TCR beta V gene segment behaved as functional or pseudogenic. Donor age, sex, ethnicity and CMV serostatus were collected together with the repertoire data. Among the roughly 390 genotyped donors, 81% belonged to the genetic ancestry cluster associated with self-reported Caucasian donors. The study used immunosequencing to profile the T cell repertoires of approximately 650 subjects and linked those repertoires to cytomegalovirus serostatus. In a later analysis, previously published TCR beta repertoires from about 670 donors were re-analyzed and high-resolution HLA genotyping was added so that TCR occurrence patterns could be studied. On average, approximately 250,000 unique TCR beta nucleotide sequences were sequenced per donor among some 430 genotyped donors of the cohort, with 15% to 20% of those sequences being non-productive. In the later analysis, no new phenotypic data were used to find candidate immune exposures; instead, reliance was placed on TCR beta sequences and their occurrence across donors. To predict cytomegalovirus infection status, the study brought together high-throughput TCR immunosequencing, statistical association of individual TCRs with disease status, and machine learning. Genome-wide SNP genotypes for about 65% of the roughly 670 donors were used in a later genetic analysis, which treated that subset as a discovery cohort. The study aimed to test whether signatures of past pathogen exposure could be identified by cataloging public T cell receptors. All discovery cohort repertoires had been generated on a single sequencing platform.

Results and caveats for the whole study, not just this receptor: A later analysis found that TCR association rates varied across HLA loci, with DRB1 alleles showing the most associated TCRs and HLA-C alleles the fewest. This cohort had only TCR beta chains sequenced, and the lack of alpha or paired-chain data limited which features could be detected. Linkage disequilibrium might explain the correlated functional status among segregating V segments, but an unknown experimental factor could not be excluded. Assigning TCR associations to individual alleles was difficult when HLA alleles, especially DR and DQ, strongly co-occurred. A group of highly shared sequence variants was considered likely to be a technical artifact of the sequencing pipeline. A further reported finding was that TCR beta sequences accurately predicted the HLA-A and HLA-B alleles for most subjects in the first cohort. A later analysis found that HLA-associated TCR beta chains were more clonally expanded and had lower generation probabilities than equally common non-associated chains. The 87-base-pair reads could not distinguish some IMGT-functional V segments, including TRBV6-2 and TRBV6-3, so those segments were excluded. In an earlier analysis of 450 to 750 of the donors, most TCR beta V segments appeared in productive rearrangements about 87% or about 30% of the time, broadly matching IMGT annotations. The authors suggested that the approach could potentially be extended to other disease states and immunological phenotypes. HLA typing was unavailable for some donors at each locus, so association tests used only the typed subset. Immune exposure information for the cohort was limited to CMV serostatus. The study listed 164 TCR beta chains as associated with cytomegalovirus. While some public TCRs were present in many individuals, most TCR sequences turned up only very rarely across donors. Compared with the roughly 710-donor mean, donors in an Asian-associated ancestry cluster had fewer N-insertions in productive TCRs, according to a later genetic analysis. V-gene and J-gene trimming of TCR beta chains was associated with a missense DCLRE1C variant in a later genetic analysis, and the association was replicated in an independent cohort. Most CMV-associated TCR beta chains appeared to be HLA-restricted in a later analysis, and the HLA associations seemed to be driven largely by CMV exposure. In a later analysis, over 15,000 TCR beta sequences were associated with specific HLA alleles at a false discovery rate of 0.05. Cytomegalovirus status was reported to be diagnosed by the classifier with high specificity and sensitivity in both the original and validation cohorts. Roughly uniform sequencing depth across donors was assumed in presence/absence analyses, although this assumption may not hold. A later analysis reported that several top co-occurrence clusters appeared linked to parvovirus B19, influenza, CMV and Epstein-Barr virus. The earlier analysis of a few hundred of the donors excluded roughly 17 rarely observed V segments, including chromosome 9 orphons, because counts were too low. In vitro tests confirmed that a few of the cytomegalovirus-associated TCR beta chains recognize cytomegalovirus antigens.

Receptor amplification or capture employed the immunoSEQ multiplex PCR assay. A mixture of 60 forward primers for TCR Vbeta segments and 13 reverse primers for TCR Jbeta segments was used in the multiplex PCR. The CDR3 region of rearranged TCR beta genes was amplified from genomic DNA with a multiplex PCR assay. The Illumina HiSeq System was used to sequence the amplified TCR beta libraries as 87-base-pair reads. On the study's bioinformatics: Across the 500 to 700 repertoires, a later analysis counted 60 million to 90 million unique TCR beta chains, about 10 million of which were shared by at least two donors. A nearest-neighbor algorithm error-corrected the raw reads and collapsed the reads into unique sequences, merging closely related sequences to remove PCR and sequencing errors. Alignment of CDR3 sequences to IMGT reference sequences was used to assign V, D and J gene segments. Each retained sequence needed at least a six-nucleotide match to both a V gene segment and a J gene segment. Rearrangements were called productive when the CDR3 lacked stop codons and stayed in frame with V and J; all others were non-productive. CDR3 was defined according to IMGT convention as the region running from the second conserved V-encoded cysteine to the conserved J-encoded phenylalanine. In an earlier analysis of roughly 580 of the donors, sequences lacking an unambiguous match to a single V gene segment were excluded. An earlier analysis of approximately 590 of the donors called V segments functional above 56.7% productive rearrangements and segregating when the between-donor standard deviation exceeded 5%. A statistical classification framework was built to diagnose cytomegalovirus status from the catalog of TCR beta chain sequences. In a later analysis, TCR nucleotide sequences were compared against IMGT/GENE-DB human TR gene sequences so that V and J genes could be assigned. A later analysis assigned CDR3 sequences and most-parsimonious VDJ recombination scenarios with the TCRdist pipeline. In a later analysis, each TCR beta chain was defined by its CDR3 amino acid sequence together with its V-gene family, and reads lacking a unique V-gene family were excluded. In a later analysis, approximately 640 highly shared, low-generation-probability nucleotide sequences were removed to address suspected cross-contamination and a sequencing artifact. For each public chain, a later analysis derived a clonal expansion index from normalized ranks of inferred template counts within each repertoire. A later analysis computed generation probabilities with a VDJ recombination model fitted to out-of-frame rearrangements, and checked the results against IGoR. Hypergeometric tests were used in a later analysis to score TCR-TCR, TCR-HLA and TCR-CMV co-occurrence, with a repertoire-size bias correction applied to the TCR pairs. To estimate false discovery rates, a later analysis permuted the HLA or CMV assignments 20 times. A later analysis grouped co-occurring TCRs with DBSCAN, adding TCRdist sequence similarity when clustering within HLA-allele-positive subsets. Repertoires with fewer than 30,000 or more than 120,000 public chains were left out of co-occurrence clustering, as were a few repertoires with anomalous nucleotide sharing. The immuneACCESS repertoire file appears here via TCRdb, limited to in-frame rearrangements. These files lack a portion of the clones; in checked studies, under half of the deficit traces to unresolved V genes, and the cause of the others is not known. The DNA was the basis for D and trimming; V, J and clone size are from that table. The sample profile shows 150,000 or so clones; more than 60% of them were found once. In total, the top ten clones hold 13% of the sample.

In total, approximately 700 healthy bone marrow donors made up the cohort. All cohort members were sampled while nominally healthy, although unrecorded immune exposures were likely present. The donor tested CMV seropositive and was one of the 289 seropositive cohort members. Each donor provided a peripheral blood sample, and peripheral blood mononuclear cells were used for TCR beta sequencing. Genomic DNA extraction from the blood cell samples was performed with the Qiagen DNeasy Blood Extraction Kit. The CDR1 and CDR2 encoded by the germline V gene (reference sequence) are LNHNV and YYDKDF. V lost 3 bases and J lost 0 bases; the stretch between them is 9 bases long. The CDR3 goes from the cysteine to the phenylalanine over 14 residues. The only DNA kept is the CDR3, 42 bases in frame from the first base. Regarding this clone: Its specific antigen is unknown. Per-base qualities were not stored, and no clone one base away is much larger.

Sequencing input: PBMCs. This TCR was recovered from a middle-aged man in good health and CMV-seropositive. The rearrangement combines TRBV15 with TRBJ2-7; tentative D gene TRBD2, with 6 bases matching. DNA sequence: TGTGCCACCAGCAGCGGAGGGAGCTCCTACGAGCAGTACTTC. Translated, it reads CATSSGGSSYEQYF.